The T cell receptor beta chain described here comes from a study of post-analysis software for immune sequencing data. Study-wide findings and caveats: Compared against controls, patients with multiple sclerosis displayed significantly lower normalized Chao1 diversity. Same-batch preparations were strongly co-clustered by F measure. Comparison of patients with controls showed 5 or 6 TRBV segments more frequent in patients, TRBV5-6, TRBV5-1 and TRBV20-1 among them.

Each TCR beta cDNA library carried unique molecular identifiers. Starting from roughly 1.1 to 9.2 million T cells, the study yielded approximately 460,000 cDNA molecules. TCRdb redid the calling of the PCR reads with MiXCR, one entry per CDR3 protein. Of roughly 800,000 distinct CDR3 sequences listed, roughly 50% were seen once; the top ten hold approximately 4.5%. As concerns this clonotype: The antigen is unknown.

The CDR3 length is 15 residues. Germline V CDR1 and CDR2: MGHRA, YSYEKL. With V trimmed by 2 bases and J by 3 bases, 6 bases remained unmatched. The specimen sequenced was blood. The V and J genes are TRBV4-1 and TRBJ2-7, with 8 positions matching TRBD1. This receptor was taken from a girl aged 10 to 17 with multiple sclerosis. CDR3 protein: CASSQLTGEFYEQYV. The CDR3 DNA follows: TGCGCCAGCAGCCAATTGACAGGGGAGTTCTACGAGCAGTACGTC.